This record concerns one TCR beta chain sequence. Method: immunoSEQ multiplex PCR; TCRdb's copy keeps in-frame clones and lacks some. This sample carries 95,000 to 110,000 clones, around 90% of them seen once, and the ten largest clones take about 15%. This sample stems from a study of blood T cell repertoires in COVID-19. Study at large: From T cells, B-cell-depleted T cells, or PBMCs came the material, which was cDNA or gDNA.

The receptor's source is a woman aged 80 or over in a cohort sampled during active COVID-19. Sequences were obtained from peripheral blood.

The CDR3 here is CATGQGATTEAFF. CDR3 nucleotides: TGTGCCACCGGACAGGGGGCGACCACTGAAGCTTTCTTT. The genes are TRBV10-3 and TRBJ1-1; TRBD1 agrees at 11 bases. Losses at the gene ends were 10 bases for V and 4 bases for J; bases not matched to a gene: 5. The germline V gene encodes CDR1 ENHRY and CDR2 SYGVKD. This CDR3 is built from 13 residues.